A single sample is the source of the 18 T cell receptor beta chains below, sequenced in a study of blood T cell repertoires in COVID-19. Some clones are missing from TCRdb's copy, which holds only in-frame ones; the method was immunoSEQ multiplex PCR. The repertoire includes more than 150,000 clones, around 87% of them detected once, and about 0.95% sits in the top ten. Sequenced input: peripheral blood. The source of these receptors is a man younger than 35 with acute or convalescent COVID-19.

The CDR3 reads CATSALGGGPNHEQFF. In nucleotides, the CDR3 is TGTGCCACCAGTGCCTTGGGGGGGGGCCCTAACCATGAGCAGTTCTTC. The V gene is TRBV24-1, the J gene TRBJ2-1; maybe TRBD2 (7 bases). CDR1 and CDR2 from the germline V gene are KGHDR and SFDVKD. V lost 5 bases, J lost 8 bases, and 21 bases lay in between. The CDR3 extends over 16 amino acids.

The CDR3 DNA reads as TGTGCCAGCAGCTTATCAAGGGGAGGGTCCGGGGAGCTGTTTTTT. Its translation: CASSLSRGGSGELFF. The chain combines TRBV11-1 with TRBJ2-2; 7 bases fit TRBD2. In germline, CDR1 is SGHAT, CDR2 FQDESV (reference sequence). CDR3 length: 15 residues. Trimming removed 2 bases from V and 6 bases from J; junction bases left unmatched: 6.

V and J are TRBV5-4 and TRBJ1-1, with D possibly matching TRBD1 (5 bases). Trimming shortened V by 3 bases and J by 1 base, and 7 bases separated the two germline ends. Germline lookup yields CDR1 SGHNT and CDR2 YYREEE (reference sequence). This CDR3 spans 13 amino acids. This CDR3 is CASSSDTNTEAFF. The CDR3 coding sequence is TGTGCCAGCAGCTCGGACACGAACACTGAAGCTTTCTTT.

The chain couples TRBV9 to TRBJ2-2; D possibly corresponds to TRBD2 (5 bases). The length of the CDR3 is 15 residues. CDR1 and CDR2 (germline): SGDLS, YYNGEE. Trimming stripped 3 bases from V and 4 bases from J, with 13 bases between. For the CDR3, the DNA is TGTGCCAGCAGCGCCTGGACTGGAGGCACCGGGGAGCTGTTTTTT. The encoded protein is CASSAWTGGTGELFF.

The rearrangement links TRBV30 to TRBJ1-3; D not resolved. Germline V CDR1 and CDR2: GTSNPN, SVGIG (reference sequence). CDR3 length equals 14 residues. V lost 3 bases and J 1 base, leaving 10 bases between the germline ends. The CDR3 here is CAWRTAGSGNTIYF. As DNA, the CDR3 is TGTGCCTGGAGGACGGCGGGTTCTGGAAACACCATATATTTT.

This clone was detected only once. This chain links TRBV19 with TRBJ1-2; no firm D call. This CDR3 region has 15 residues. In germline, CDR1 is LNHDA, CDR2 SQIVND (reference sequence). The ends were cut back, 3 bases at V and 3 bases at J, with 14 bases in the middle. In DNA form, the CDR3 reads TGTGCCAGTAGTATTGATTCAGGATGGGACTATGGCTACACCTTC. Amino acid sequence: CASSIDSGWDYGYTF.

The V call is TRBV6-5, the J call TRBJ2-1, with D possibly being TRBD1 (6 bases). The germline V gene has CDR1 MNHEY and CDR2 SVGAGI. The V gene lost 7 bases and the J gene lost 7 bases, with 11 bases spanning the gap. The CDR3 consists of 12 residues. The CDR3 nucleotides read TGTGCCAGCAAACAGGGTTTTAATGAGCAGTTCTTC. It translates to CASKQGFNEQFF.

This chain connects TRBV19 to TRBJ1-1, with 8 bases identical to TRBD1. The CDR3 extends over 13 amino acids. The germline CDR1 and CDR2 sequences are LNHDA and SQIVND (reference sequence). The ends lost 2 bases at V and 7 bases at J; junction bases unmatched: 3. CDR3 sequence: CASSIQGASEAFF. The DNA of the CDR3 is TGTGCCAGTAGTATACAGGGGGCAAGTGAAGCTTTCTTT.

This clone was seen a handful of times. This chain connects TRBV18 to TRBJ1-4; 7 nucleotides match TRBD1. V trimming: 0 bases; J trimming: 4 bases; junction bases outside the gene matches: 11. From germline, CDR1 is KGHSH and CDR2 LQKENI. This CDR3 has 18 residues. The CDR3 nucleotides are TGTGCCAGCTCACCACCGGTACTCGACAGGGATGATAATGAAAAACTGTTTTTT. This translates into CASSPPVLDRDDNEKLFF. Full variable domain (missing parts from reference TRBV18 and TRBJ1-4): NAGVMQNPRHLVRRRGQEARLRCSPMKGHSHVYWYRQLPEEGLKFMVYLQKENIIDESGMPKERFSAEFPKEGPSILRIQQVVRGDSAAYFCASSPPVLDRDDNEKLFFGSGTQLSVL.

The chain links TRBV5-4 to TRBJ1-6; D is possibly TRBD1 (5 bases). V lost 1 base to trimming and J lost 10 bases, with 15 bases between them. Germline lookup yields CDR1 SGHNT and CDR2 YYREEE (reference sequence). The CDR3 has 15 residues. DNA of the CDR3: TGTGCCAGCAGCTTGTATAAGGGGATTGGATCACCCCTCCACTTT. Translation gives CASSLYKGIGSPLHF. Using reference TRBV5-4 and TRBJ1-6 for the parts outside the CDR3, the full variable domain is ETGVTQSPTHLIKTRGQQVTLRCSSQSGHNTVSWYQQALGQGPQFIFQYYREEENGRGNFPPRFSGLQFPNYSSELNVNALELDDSALYLCASSLYKGIGSPLHFGNGTRLTVT.

This clone was detected a few times. The chain recombines TRBV12-5 with TRBJ1-3; D gene ambiguous. The CDR3 runs 17 residues. Trimming stripped 0 bases from V and 0 bases from J, with 12 bases between. Germline V gene data show CDR1 as LGHNT and CDR2 as FRNRAP. The CDR3 bases are TGTGCTAGTGGTTTGGTAATATACAGACACTCTGGAAACACCATATATTTT. Residues: CASGLVIYRHSGNTIYF.

In DNA, the CDR3 is TGTGCCACCAGCAATAACAGGATGTACGAGCAGTACGTC. It yields the protein CATSNNRMYEQYV. The chain carries TRBV15 and TRBJ2-7; D may be TRBD1 (5 bases). Trimming shortened V by 4 bases and J by 4 bases, and 11 bases separated the two germline ends. This CDR3 is built from 13 residues. Germline V gene lookup returns CDR1 LNHNV and CDR2 YYDKDF (reference sequence).

In its sample, this clone was seen a few times. This chain uses TRBV3-1 (or the pseudogene TRBV3-2) with TRBJ2-5; 10 positions agree with TRBD2. Trimming cost V 3 bases and J 5 bases; bases outside gene matches: 9. This CDR3 contains 16 residues. Germline V gene data show CDR1 as LGHDT and CDR2 as YNNKEL (reference sequence). CDR3: CASSHNSGGKSETQYF. In DNA, the CDR3 is TGTGCCAGCAGCCACAATAGCGGGGGGAAGTCGGAGACCCAGTACTTC.

The V gene is TRBV4-1, the J gene TRBJ2-3; TRBD2 aligns across 8 bases. V dropped 3 bases and J dropped 1; count of bases not matched to a gene: 0. Per the germline V gene, CDR1 is MGHRA and CDR2 is YSYEKL. This CDR3 is 14 amino acids long. CDR3 sequence reads: CASSHSGGTDTQYF. The CDR3 nucleotides read TGCGCCAGCAGCCATAGCGGGGGCACAGATACGCAGTATTTT.

The CDR3 here is CASSVVSPLRGITNYGYTF. The CDR3, as DNA: TGTGCCAGCAGCGTAGTTTCCCCGCTTCGAGGGATCACTAACTATGGCTACACCTTC. J is TRBJ1-2 and V is TRBV9; no definite D call. The CDR3 extends over 19 amino acids. Trimming cost V 0 bases and J 0 bases, with 21 bases left between them. Germline V CDR1 and CDR2: SGDLS, YYNGEE.

The V gene is TRBV3-1 (or the pseudogene TRBV3-2), the J gene TRBJ2-3, with 8 bases aligning to TRBD2. After removal of 6 bases from V and 0 bases from J, the junction contained 5 bases not matched to a gene. The CDR3 loop spans 15 amino acids. The germline gives CDR1 LGHDT, CDR2 YNNKEL (reference sequence). The CDR3 coding sequence is TGTGCCAGCAGACCCGGGACTAGTAGCACAGATACGCAGTATTTT. Amino acid sequence: CASRPGTSSTDTQYF.

The V call is TRBV30, the J call TRBJ2-7; 8 nucleotides agree with TRBD1. This CDR3 region has 13 residues. CDR1 is GTSNPN, CDR2 SVGIG, per germline (reference sequence). The junction had 6 bases not matched to a gene; V was cut back by 5 bases and J by 3 bases. CDR3 nucleotide sequence: TGTGCCTGGGAGGACAGGGTGAGCTACGAGCAGTACTTC. This codes for CAWEDRVSYEQYF.

The chain links TRBV11-1 to TRBJ2-7, with no clear D. This CDR3 spans 14 amino acids. The V and J ends lost 5 bases and 1 base respectively, with 12 bases between them. The germline V gene encodes CDR1 SGHAT and CDR2 FQDESV (reference sequence). CDR3 region: CASSLSSGSYEQYV. Written as DNA, the CDR3 is TGTGCCAGCAGCCTCTCATCAGGATCCTACGAGCAGTACGTC.